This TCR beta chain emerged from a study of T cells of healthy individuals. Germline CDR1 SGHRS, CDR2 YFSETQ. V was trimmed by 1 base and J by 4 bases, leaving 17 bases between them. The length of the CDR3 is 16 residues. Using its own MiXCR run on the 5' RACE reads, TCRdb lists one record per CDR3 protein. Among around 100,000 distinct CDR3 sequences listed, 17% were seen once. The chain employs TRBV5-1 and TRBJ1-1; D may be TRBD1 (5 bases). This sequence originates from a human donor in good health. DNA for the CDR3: TGCGCCAGCAGCTTGTGGCCCGGGGGGAGCGTCACTGAAGCTTTCTTT. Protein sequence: CASSLWPGGSVTEAFF.